These 4 T cell receptor beta chains share one sample of origin, sequenced in a study of a mutant IDH1 vaccine in newly diagnosed glioma (dated by TCRdb to 2020 to 2022). The library was prepared using the immunoSEQ multiplex PCR assay. TCRdb retrieved this table from immuneACCESS and kept in-frame rearrangements only. Not all clones are present; in checked studies, unresolved V genes account for under half, and no reason is known for the remainder. This sample holds over 35,000 clones; about 89% were observed only once. The ten biggest clones cover about 2.6% of the sample. No antigen has been assigned to these receptors. This specimen's time point label, per the study, means: week 5, during vaccination. A 20-mer mutant IDH1 peptide at 300 micrograms in Montanide made up each vaccine dose, which was injected subcutaneously together with topical imiquimod. The sample here was PBMCs, taken from a glioma patient whose treatment included an IDH1 peptide vaccine. The receptors here all came from a middle-aged man with glioma.

This rearrangement joins TRBV7-2 to TRBJ1-2, with D hard to call. Germline V gene lookup returns CDR1 SGHTA and CDR2 FQGNSA. V lost 3 bases and J 6 bases, leaving 8 bases between the germline ends. The CDR3 is made up of 12 amino acids. CDR3 DNA: TGTGCCAGCAGCTTTTCTGATAATGGCTACACCTTC. Its protein product is CASSFSDNGYTF.

The CDR3: CASSYAGTGNTEAFF. For the CDR3, the DNA is TGTGCCAGCAGTTATGCCGGGACAGGAAACACTGAAGCTTTCTTT. The chain couples TRBV6-5 to TRBJ1-1; 8 bases are shared with TRBD1. This CDR3 is 15 amino acids long. Per germline, CDR1 MNHEY and CDR2 SVGAGI. V lost 3 bases, J lost 2 bases, and 5 bases stayed unmatched.

The rearrangement links TRBV10-3 to TRBJ1-5; 11 nucleotides agree with TRBD1. V lost 6 bases to trimming and J lost 7 bases; unmatched junction nucleotides: 14. Germline V gives CDR1 ENHRY, CDR2 SYGVKD. The CDR3 extends over 17 amino acids. For the CDR3, the DNA is TGTGCCATCAGCCAACGGGACAGGGGGGTCGGAGGGCAGCCCCAGCATTTT. Protein: CAISQRDRGVGGQPQHF.

The CDR3 bases are TGTGCCAGCAGTTTAGCGGGGACCTCCTCCTACGAGCAGTACTTC. This codes for CASSLAGTSSYEQYF. V is TRBV27 and J is TRBJ2-7; D is perhaps TRBD2 (6 bases). The V end lost 2 bases, the J end lost 0 bases, and 11 bases lay between the germline ends. The germline V gene has CDR1 MNHEY and CDR2 SMNVEV (reference sequence). CDR3 length: 15 residues.